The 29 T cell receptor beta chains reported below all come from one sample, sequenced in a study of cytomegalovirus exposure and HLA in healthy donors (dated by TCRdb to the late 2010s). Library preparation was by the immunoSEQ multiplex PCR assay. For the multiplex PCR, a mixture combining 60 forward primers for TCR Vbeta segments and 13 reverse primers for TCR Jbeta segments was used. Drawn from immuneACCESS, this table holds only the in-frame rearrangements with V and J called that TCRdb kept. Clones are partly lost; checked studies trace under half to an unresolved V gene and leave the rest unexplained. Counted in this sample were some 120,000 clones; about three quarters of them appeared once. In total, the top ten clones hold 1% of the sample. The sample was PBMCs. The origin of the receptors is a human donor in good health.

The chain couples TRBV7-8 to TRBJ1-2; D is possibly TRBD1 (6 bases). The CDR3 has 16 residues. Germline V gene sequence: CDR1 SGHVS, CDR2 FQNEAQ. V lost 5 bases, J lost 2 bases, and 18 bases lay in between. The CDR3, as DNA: TGTGCCAGCAGCGCCGGGACGGGACACCAAAACTATGGCTACACCTTC. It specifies CASSAGTGHQNYGYTF.

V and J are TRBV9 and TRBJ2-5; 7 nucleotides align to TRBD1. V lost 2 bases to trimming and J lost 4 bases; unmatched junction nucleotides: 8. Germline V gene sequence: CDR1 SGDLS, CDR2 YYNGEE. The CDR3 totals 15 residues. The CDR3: CASSVAGQAGETQYF. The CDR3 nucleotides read TGTGCCAGCAGCGTCGCAGGACAGGCAGGAGAGACCCAGTACTTC.

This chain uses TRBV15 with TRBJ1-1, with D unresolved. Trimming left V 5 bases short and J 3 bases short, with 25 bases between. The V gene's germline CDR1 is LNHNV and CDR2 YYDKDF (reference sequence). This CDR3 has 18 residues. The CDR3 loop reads CATSSLLNQYGRYTEAFF. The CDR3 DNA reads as TGTGCCACCAGCTCATTACTCAATCAGTACGGGAGATACACTGAAGCTTTCTTT.

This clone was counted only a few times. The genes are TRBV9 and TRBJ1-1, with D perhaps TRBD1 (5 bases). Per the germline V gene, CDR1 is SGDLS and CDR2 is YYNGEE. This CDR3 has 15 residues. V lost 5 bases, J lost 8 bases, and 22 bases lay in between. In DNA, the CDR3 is TGTGCCAGCAGTGTAACCGGGACCCCGGGAGAGGAAGCTTTCTTT. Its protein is CASSVTGTPGEEAFF.

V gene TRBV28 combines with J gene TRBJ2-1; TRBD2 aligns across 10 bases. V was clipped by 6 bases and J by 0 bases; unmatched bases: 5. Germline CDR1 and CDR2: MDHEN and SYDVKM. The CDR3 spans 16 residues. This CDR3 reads CASRGSGGSSYNEQFF. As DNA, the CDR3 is TGTGCCAGCAGAGGTAGCGGGGGGAGCTCCTACAATGAGCAGTTCTTC.

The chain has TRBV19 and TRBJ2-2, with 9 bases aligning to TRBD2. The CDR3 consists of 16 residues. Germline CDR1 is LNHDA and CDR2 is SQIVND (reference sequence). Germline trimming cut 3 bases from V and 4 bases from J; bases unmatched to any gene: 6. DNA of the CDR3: TGTGCCAGTAGTATGCCTAGCGGGGTAGGCACCGGGGAGCTGTTTTTT. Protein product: CASSMPSGVGTGELFF.

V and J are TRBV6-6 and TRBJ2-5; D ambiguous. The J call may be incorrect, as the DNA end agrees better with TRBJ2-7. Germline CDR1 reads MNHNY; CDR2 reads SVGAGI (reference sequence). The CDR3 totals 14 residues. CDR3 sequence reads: CASRSLADSYEQYF. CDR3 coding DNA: TGTGCCAGCAGGTCCTTGGCGGACTCCTACGAGCAGTACTTC.

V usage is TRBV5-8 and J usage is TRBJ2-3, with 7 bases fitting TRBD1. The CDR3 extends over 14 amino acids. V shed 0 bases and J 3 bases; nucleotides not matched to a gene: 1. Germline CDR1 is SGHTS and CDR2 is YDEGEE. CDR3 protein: CASSLEDRTDTQYF. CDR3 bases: TGTGCCAGCAGCTTGGAGGACAGGACAGATACGCAGTATTTT. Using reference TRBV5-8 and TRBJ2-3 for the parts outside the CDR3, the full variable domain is EAGVTQSPTHLIKTRGQQATLRCSPISGHTSVYWYQQALGLGLQFLLWYDEGEERNRGNFPPRFSGRQFPNYSSELNVNALELEDSALYLCASSLEDRTDTQYFGPGTRLTVL.

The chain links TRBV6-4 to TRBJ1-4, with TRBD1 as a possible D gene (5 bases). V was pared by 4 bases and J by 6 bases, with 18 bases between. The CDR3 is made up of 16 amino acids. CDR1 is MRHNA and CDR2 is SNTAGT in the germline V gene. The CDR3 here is CASSAPWGVRYEKLFF. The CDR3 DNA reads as TGTGCCAGCAGTGCCCCATGGGGGGTAAGATATGAAAAACTGTTTTTT.

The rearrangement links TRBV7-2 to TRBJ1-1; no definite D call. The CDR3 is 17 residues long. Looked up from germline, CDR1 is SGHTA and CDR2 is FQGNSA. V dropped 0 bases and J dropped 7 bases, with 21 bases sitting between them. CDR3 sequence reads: CASSLAGNVWVESEAFF. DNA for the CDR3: TGTGCCAGCAGCTTAGCGGGCAATGTTTGGGTCGAGAGTGAAGCTTTCTTT.

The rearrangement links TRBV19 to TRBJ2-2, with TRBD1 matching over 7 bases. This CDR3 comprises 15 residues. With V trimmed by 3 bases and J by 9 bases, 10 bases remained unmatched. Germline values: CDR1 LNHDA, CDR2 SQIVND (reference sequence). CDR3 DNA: TGTGCCAGTAGTATGTGGGGAGACAGGGCCAGGGAGCTGTTTTTT. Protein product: CASSMWGDRARELFF.

The CDR3 nucleotides read TGTGCCAGCAGCTTAGAACAGCGCACAGATACGCAGTATTTT. This gives the protein CASSLEQRTDTQYF. The gene calls are TRBV7-8 and TRBJ2-3; no reliable D call. CDR1 and CDR2 from the germline V gene are SGHVS and FQNEAQ. This CDR3 region has 14 residues. Trimming cost V 1 base and J 1 base, with 6 bases left between them. Full variable domain (rest looked up from reference TRBV7-8 and TRBJ2-3): GAGVSQSPRYKVAKRGQDVALRCDPISGHVSLFWYQQALGQGPEFLTYFQNEAQLDKSGLPSDRFFAERPEGSVSTLKIQRTQQEDSAVYLCASSLEQRTDTQYFGPGTRLTVL.

This chain's CDR3 is CASSKESGFPTQYF. As DNA, the CDR3 is TGTGCCAGCAGCAAGGAGTCCGGGTTCCCTACCCAGTACTTC. V and J are TRBV5-5 and TRBJ2-5, with unresolved D. The CDR3 is 14 amino acids. Germline assignment: CDR1 SGHKS and CDR2 YYEKEE (reference sequence). V lost 4 bases, J lost 8 bases, and 18 bases lay in between.

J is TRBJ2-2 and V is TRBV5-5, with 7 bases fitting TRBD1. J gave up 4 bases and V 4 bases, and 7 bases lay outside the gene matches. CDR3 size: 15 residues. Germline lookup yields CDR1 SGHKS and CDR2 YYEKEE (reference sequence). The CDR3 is CASSPNRGGTGELFF. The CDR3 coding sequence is TGTGCCAGCAGCCCGAACAGGGGCGGCACCGGGGAGCTGTTTTTT.

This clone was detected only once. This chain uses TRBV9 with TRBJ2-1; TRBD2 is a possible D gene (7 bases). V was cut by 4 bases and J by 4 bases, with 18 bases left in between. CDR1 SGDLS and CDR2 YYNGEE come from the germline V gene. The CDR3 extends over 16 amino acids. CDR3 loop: CASSPSWGGLYNEQFF. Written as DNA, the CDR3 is TGTGCCAGCAGCCCTAGCTGGGGGGGCTTATACAATGAGCAGTTCTTC.

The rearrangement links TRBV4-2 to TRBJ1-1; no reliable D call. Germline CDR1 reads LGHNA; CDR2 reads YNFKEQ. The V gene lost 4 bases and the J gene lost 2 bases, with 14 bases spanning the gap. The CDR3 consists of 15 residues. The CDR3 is CASSRNLDTNTEAFF. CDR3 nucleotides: TGTGCCAGCAGCCGTAACCTCGACACAAACACTGAAGCTTTCTTT.

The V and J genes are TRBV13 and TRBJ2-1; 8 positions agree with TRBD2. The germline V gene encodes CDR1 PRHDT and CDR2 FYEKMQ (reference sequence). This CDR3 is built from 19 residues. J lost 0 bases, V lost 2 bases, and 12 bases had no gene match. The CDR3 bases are TGTGCCAGCAGCTTATTTCAGCGGGGGTTCCCCTTCTCCTACAATGAGCAGTTCTTC. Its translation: CASSLFQRGFPFSYNEQFF.

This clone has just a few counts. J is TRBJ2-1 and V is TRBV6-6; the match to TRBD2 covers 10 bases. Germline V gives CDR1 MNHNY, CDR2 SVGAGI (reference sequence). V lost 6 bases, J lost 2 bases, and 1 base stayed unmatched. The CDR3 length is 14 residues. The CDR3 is CASRSGGAYNEQFF. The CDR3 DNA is TGTGCCAGCAGGAGCGGGGGGGCCTACAATGAGCAGTTCTTC.

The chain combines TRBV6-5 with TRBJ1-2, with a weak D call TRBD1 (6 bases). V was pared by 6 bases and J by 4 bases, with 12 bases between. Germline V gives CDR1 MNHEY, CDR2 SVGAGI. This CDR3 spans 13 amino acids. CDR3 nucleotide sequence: TGTGCCAGCAGAGCGACAGGCTCCTATGGCTACACCTTC. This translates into CASRATGSYGYTF.

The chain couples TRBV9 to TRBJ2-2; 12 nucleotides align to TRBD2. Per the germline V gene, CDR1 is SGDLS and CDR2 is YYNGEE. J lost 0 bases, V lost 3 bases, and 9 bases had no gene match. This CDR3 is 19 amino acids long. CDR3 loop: CASSARTSGETTNTGELFF. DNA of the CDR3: TGTGCCAGCAGCGCGCGGACTAGCGGGGAAACCACGAACACCGGGGAGCTGTTTTTT.

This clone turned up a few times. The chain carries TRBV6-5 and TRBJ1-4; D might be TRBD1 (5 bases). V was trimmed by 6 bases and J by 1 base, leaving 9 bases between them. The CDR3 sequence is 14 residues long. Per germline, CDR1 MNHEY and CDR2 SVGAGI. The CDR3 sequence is CASSAGGTNEKLFF. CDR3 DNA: TGTGCCAGCAGCGCCGGGGGAACTAATGAAAAACTGTTTTTT.

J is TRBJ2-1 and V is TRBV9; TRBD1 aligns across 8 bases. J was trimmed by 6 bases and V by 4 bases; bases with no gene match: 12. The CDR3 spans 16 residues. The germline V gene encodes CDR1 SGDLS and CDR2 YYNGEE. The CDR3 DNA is TGTGCCAGCAGCCTTCAGGGGGCATATTTAGGCAATGAGCAGTTCTTC. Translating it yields CASSLQGAYLGNEQFF. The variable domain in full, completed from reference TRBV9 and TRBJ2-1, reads DSGVTQTPKHLITATGQRVTLRCSPRSGDLSVYWYQQSLDQGLQFLIQYYNGEERAKGNILERFSAQQFPDLHSELNLSSLELGDSALYFCASSLQGAYLGNEQFFGPGTRLTVL.

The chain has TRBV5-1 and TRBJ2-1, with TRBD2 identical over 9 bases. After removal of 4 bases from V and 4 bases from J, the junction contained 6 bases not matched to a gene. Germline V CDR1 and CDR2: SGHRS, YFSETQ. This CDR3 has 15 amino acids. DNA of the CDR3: TGCGCCAGCAGCATGCGGGGGGGGGATTACAATGAGCAGTTCTTC. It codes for CASSMRGGDYNEQFF. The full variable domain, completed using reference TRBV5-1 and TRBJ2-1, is KAGVTQTPRYLIKTRGQQVTLSCSPISGHRSVSWYQQTPGQGLQFLFEYFSETQRNKGNFPGRFSGRQFSNSRSEMNVSTLELGDSALYLCASSMRGGDYNEQFFGPGTRLTVL.

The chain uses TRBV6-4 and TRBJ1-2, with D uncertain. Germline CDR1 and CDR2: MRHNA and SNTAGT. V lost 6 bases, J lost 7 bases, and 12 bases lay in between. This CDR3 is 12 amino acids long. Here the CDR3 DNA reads TGTGCCAGCAGCCATCGCGGTCTTGGCTACACCTTC. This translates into CASSHRGLGYTF.

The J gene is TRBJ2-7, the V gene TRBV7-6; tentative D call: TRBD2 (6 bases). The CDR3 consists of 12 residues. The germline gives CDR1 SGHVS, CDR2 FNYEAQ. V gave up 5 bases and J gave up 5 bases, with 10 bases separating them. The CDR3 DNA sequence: TGTGCCAGCAGCCCTGGGGAGGACGAGCAGTACTTC. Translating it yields CASSPGEDEQYF.

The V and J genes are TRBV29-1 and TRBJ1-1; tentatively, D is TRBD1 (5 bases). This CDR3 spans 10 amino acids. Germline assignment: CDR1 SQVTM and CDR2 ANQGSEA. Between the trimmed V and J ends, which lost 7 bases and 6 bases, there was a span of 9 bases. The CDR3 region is CSGGEAEAFF. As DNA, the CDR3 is TGCAGCGGAGGGGAGGCTGAAGCTTTCTTT. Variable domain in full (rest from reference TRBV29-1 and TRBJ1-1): SAVISQKPSRDICQRGTSLTIQCQVDSQVTMMFWYRQQPGQSLTLIATANQGSEATYESGFVIDKFPISRPNLTFSTLTVSNMSPEDSSIYLCSGGEAEAFFGQGTRLTVV.

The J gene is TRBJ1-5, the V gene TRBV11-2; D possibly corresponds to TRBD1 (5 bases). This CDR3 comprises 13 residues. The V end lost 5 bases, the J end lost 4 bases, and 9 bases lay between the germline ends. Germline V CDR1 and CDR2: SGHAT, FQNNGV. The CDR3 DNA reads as TGTGCCAGCAGCGGATCAGGGAATCAGCCCCAGCATTTT. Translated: CASSGSGNQPQHF.

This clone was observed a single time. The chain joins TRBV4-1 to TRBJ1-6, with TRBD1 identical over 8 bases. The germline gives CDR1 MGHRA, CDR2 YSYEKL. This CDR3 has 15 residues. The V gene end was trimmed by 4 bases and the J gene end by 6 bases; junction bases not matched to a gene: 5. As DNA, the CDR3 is TGCGCCAGCAGCCCGTGGACAGGGAGTAATTCACCCCTCCACTTT. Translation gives CASSPWTGSNSPLHF.

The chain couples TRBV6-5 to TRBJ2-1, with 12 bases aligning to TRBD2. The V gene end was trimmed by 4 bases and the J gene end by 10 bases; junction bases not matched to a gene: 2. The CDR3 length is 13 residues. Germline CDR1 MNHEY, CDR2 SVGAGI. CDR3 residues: CASSSLAGGEQFF. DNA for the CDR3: TGTGCCAGCAGTTCGCTAGCGGGGGGGGAGCAGTTCTTC.